These 12 T cell receptor beta chains were sequenced from one sample in a study of cytomegalovirus exposure and HLA in healthy donors. PCR was performed using 60 Vbeta and 13 Jbeta primers. Only in-frame clones appear in the TCRdb table, and some are missing; sequencing was by immunoSEQ multiplex PCR. The table counts approximately 58,000 clones; less than 4% lies in the top ten. Sequences were obtained from PBMCs. The receptors were gathered from a woman younger than 30 in good health and CMV-seronegative.

The chain uses TRBV7-9 and TRBJ1-4, with D possibly matching TRBD1 (6 bases). The CDR3 runs 13 residues. Trimming pared 10 bases from V and 5 bases from J, leaving 14 bases between. The germline gives CDR1 SEHNR, CDR2 FQNEAQ (reference sequence). CDR3 DNA: TGTGCCATCAAACAGGGCCTCAATGAAAAACTGTTTTTT. Its protein product is CAIKQGLNEKLFF.

This chain uses TRBV19 with TRBJ2-7, with 10 nucleotides matching TRBD2. CDR1 is LNHDA, CDR2 SQIVND, per germline (reference sequence). Losses at the gene ends were 4 bases for V and 5 bases for J; bases not matched to a gene: 5. The CDR3 loop spans 14 amino acids. In DNA form, the CDR3 reads TGTGCCAGTAGTAAGGGACTAGCGACCCACGAGCAGTACTTC. It translates to CASSKGLATHEQYF.

The chain combines TRBV9 with TRBJ2-4; 7 bases match TRBD2. The ends lost 4 bases at V and 7 bases at J; junction bases unmatched: 11. Germline V gives CDR1 SGDLS, CDR2 YYNGEE. This CDR3 has 15 amino acids. The chain's CDR3 is CASSPGGSGMNIQYF. The CDR3 coding sequence is TGTGCCAGCAGCCCCGGGGGGAGCGGGATGAACATTCAGTACTTC.

This CDR3 is CASSPGLESSYEQYF. The CDR3 region has the DNA TGTGCCAGCAGCCCCGGACTGGAGAGCTCCTACGAGCAGTACTTC. This chain joins TRBV9 and TRBJ2-7, with D possibly matching TRBD2 (5 bases). Trimming removed 4 bases from V and 0 bases from J, with 14 bases in between. CDR1 is SGDLS, CDR2 YYNGEE, per germline. The CDR3 length is 15 residues.

The chain uses TRBV19 and TRBJ2-7, with TRBD1 identical over 7 bases. Trimming cost V 7 bases and J 3 bases; bases outside gene matches: 9. The CDR3 sequence is 14 residues long. Per germline, CDR1 LNHDA and CDR2 SQIVND (reference sequence). CDR3 sequence reads: CASKTGALDYEQYF. The CDR3, as DNA: TGTGCCAGTAAAACAGGGGCGCTTGACTACGAGCAGTACTTC. The whole variable domain, filled in from reference TRBV19 and TRBJ2-7, reads DGGITQSPKYLFRKEGQNVTLSCEQNLNHDAMYWYRQDPGQGLRLIYYSQIVNDFQKGDIAEGYSVSREKKESFPLTVTSAQKNPTAFYLCASKTGALDYEQYFGPGTRLTVT.

The rearrangement uses TRBV4-2 and TRBJ2-1; unclear D gene. The CDR3 covers 14 residues. CDR1 and CDR2 (germline): LGHNA, YNFKEQ. V dropped 5 bases and J dropped 5 bases, with 13 bases sitting between them. The CDR3 nucleotides read TGTGCCAGCAGCGGAACCCTAGTCGACAATGAGCAGTTCTTC. It translates to CASSGTLVDNEQFF.

Written as DNA, the CDR3 is TGTGCCAGCAGCCGGGTCGGAAGCACAGATACGCAGTATTTT. Translation: CASSRVGSTDTQYF. The chain carries TRBV11-2 and TRBJ2-3; D not resolved. V lost 5 bases to trimming and J lost 0 bases, with 9 bases between them. The CDR3 sequence is 14 residues long. Germline values: CDR1 SGHAT, CDR2 FQNNGV.

This chain uses TRBV27 with TRBJ2-1; D is unclear. The CDR3 runs to 17 residues. Trimming shortened V by 2 bases and J by 0 bases, and 14 bases separated the two germline ends. Germline V lookup: CDR1 MNHEY, CDR2 SMNVEV (reference sequence). The CDR3 DNA is TGTGCCAGCAGTTTAGGAAGTCGGGTCCTCTCCTACAATGAGCAGTTCTTC. Translation: CASSLGSRVLSYNEQFF.

On this clone itself: The same CDR3 arises from other DNA sequences in this sample as well. J is TRBJ2-6 and V is TRBV10-1; 12 positions agree with TRBD1. The germline gives CDR1 WNHNN, CDR2 SYGVQD (reference sequence). After removal of 5 bases from V and 3 bases from J, the junction contained 5 bases not matched to a gene. The CDR3 is 17 amino acids. As DNA, the CDR3 is TGCGCCAGCAGTCCGGGACAGGGGGCGCGTGGGGCCAACGTCCTGACTTTC. This translates into CASSPGQGARGANVLTF.

The chain joins TRBV5-4 to TRBJ2-7; 7 positions agree with TRBD1. This CDR3 is 15 amino acids long. From germline, CDR1 is SGHNT and CDR2 YYREEE (reference sequence). V trimming: 4 bases; J trimming: 0 bases; junction bases outside the gene matches: 7. The CDR3 sequence is CASSTGTENSYEQYF. The CDR3 DNA sequence: TGTGCCAGCAGCACGGGGACAGAGAACTCCTACGAGCAGTACTTC.

The rearrangement joins TRBV25-1 to TRBJ2-3; a weak D match, TRBD2 (5 bases). CDR3 size: 13 residues. From germline, CDR1 is MGHDK and CDR2 SYGVNS. Trimming cost V 6 bases and J 6 bases, with 13 bases left between them. The CDR3 sequence: CASRETMLDTQYF. The DNA of the CDR3 is TGTGCCAGCAGAGAGACTATGCTGGATACGCAGTATTTT.

The J gene is TRBJ1-6, the V gene TRBV10-3, with a tentative D call TRBD1 (6 bases). Deletions cut 6 bases from V and 8 bases from J, with 8 bases between. The CDR3 covers 12 residues. Per the germline V gene, CDR1 is ENHRY and CDR2 is SYGVKD. The CDR3: CAISAGDSPLHF. Written as DNA, the CDR3 is TGTGCCATCAGCGCAGGGGATTCACCCCTCCACTTT.